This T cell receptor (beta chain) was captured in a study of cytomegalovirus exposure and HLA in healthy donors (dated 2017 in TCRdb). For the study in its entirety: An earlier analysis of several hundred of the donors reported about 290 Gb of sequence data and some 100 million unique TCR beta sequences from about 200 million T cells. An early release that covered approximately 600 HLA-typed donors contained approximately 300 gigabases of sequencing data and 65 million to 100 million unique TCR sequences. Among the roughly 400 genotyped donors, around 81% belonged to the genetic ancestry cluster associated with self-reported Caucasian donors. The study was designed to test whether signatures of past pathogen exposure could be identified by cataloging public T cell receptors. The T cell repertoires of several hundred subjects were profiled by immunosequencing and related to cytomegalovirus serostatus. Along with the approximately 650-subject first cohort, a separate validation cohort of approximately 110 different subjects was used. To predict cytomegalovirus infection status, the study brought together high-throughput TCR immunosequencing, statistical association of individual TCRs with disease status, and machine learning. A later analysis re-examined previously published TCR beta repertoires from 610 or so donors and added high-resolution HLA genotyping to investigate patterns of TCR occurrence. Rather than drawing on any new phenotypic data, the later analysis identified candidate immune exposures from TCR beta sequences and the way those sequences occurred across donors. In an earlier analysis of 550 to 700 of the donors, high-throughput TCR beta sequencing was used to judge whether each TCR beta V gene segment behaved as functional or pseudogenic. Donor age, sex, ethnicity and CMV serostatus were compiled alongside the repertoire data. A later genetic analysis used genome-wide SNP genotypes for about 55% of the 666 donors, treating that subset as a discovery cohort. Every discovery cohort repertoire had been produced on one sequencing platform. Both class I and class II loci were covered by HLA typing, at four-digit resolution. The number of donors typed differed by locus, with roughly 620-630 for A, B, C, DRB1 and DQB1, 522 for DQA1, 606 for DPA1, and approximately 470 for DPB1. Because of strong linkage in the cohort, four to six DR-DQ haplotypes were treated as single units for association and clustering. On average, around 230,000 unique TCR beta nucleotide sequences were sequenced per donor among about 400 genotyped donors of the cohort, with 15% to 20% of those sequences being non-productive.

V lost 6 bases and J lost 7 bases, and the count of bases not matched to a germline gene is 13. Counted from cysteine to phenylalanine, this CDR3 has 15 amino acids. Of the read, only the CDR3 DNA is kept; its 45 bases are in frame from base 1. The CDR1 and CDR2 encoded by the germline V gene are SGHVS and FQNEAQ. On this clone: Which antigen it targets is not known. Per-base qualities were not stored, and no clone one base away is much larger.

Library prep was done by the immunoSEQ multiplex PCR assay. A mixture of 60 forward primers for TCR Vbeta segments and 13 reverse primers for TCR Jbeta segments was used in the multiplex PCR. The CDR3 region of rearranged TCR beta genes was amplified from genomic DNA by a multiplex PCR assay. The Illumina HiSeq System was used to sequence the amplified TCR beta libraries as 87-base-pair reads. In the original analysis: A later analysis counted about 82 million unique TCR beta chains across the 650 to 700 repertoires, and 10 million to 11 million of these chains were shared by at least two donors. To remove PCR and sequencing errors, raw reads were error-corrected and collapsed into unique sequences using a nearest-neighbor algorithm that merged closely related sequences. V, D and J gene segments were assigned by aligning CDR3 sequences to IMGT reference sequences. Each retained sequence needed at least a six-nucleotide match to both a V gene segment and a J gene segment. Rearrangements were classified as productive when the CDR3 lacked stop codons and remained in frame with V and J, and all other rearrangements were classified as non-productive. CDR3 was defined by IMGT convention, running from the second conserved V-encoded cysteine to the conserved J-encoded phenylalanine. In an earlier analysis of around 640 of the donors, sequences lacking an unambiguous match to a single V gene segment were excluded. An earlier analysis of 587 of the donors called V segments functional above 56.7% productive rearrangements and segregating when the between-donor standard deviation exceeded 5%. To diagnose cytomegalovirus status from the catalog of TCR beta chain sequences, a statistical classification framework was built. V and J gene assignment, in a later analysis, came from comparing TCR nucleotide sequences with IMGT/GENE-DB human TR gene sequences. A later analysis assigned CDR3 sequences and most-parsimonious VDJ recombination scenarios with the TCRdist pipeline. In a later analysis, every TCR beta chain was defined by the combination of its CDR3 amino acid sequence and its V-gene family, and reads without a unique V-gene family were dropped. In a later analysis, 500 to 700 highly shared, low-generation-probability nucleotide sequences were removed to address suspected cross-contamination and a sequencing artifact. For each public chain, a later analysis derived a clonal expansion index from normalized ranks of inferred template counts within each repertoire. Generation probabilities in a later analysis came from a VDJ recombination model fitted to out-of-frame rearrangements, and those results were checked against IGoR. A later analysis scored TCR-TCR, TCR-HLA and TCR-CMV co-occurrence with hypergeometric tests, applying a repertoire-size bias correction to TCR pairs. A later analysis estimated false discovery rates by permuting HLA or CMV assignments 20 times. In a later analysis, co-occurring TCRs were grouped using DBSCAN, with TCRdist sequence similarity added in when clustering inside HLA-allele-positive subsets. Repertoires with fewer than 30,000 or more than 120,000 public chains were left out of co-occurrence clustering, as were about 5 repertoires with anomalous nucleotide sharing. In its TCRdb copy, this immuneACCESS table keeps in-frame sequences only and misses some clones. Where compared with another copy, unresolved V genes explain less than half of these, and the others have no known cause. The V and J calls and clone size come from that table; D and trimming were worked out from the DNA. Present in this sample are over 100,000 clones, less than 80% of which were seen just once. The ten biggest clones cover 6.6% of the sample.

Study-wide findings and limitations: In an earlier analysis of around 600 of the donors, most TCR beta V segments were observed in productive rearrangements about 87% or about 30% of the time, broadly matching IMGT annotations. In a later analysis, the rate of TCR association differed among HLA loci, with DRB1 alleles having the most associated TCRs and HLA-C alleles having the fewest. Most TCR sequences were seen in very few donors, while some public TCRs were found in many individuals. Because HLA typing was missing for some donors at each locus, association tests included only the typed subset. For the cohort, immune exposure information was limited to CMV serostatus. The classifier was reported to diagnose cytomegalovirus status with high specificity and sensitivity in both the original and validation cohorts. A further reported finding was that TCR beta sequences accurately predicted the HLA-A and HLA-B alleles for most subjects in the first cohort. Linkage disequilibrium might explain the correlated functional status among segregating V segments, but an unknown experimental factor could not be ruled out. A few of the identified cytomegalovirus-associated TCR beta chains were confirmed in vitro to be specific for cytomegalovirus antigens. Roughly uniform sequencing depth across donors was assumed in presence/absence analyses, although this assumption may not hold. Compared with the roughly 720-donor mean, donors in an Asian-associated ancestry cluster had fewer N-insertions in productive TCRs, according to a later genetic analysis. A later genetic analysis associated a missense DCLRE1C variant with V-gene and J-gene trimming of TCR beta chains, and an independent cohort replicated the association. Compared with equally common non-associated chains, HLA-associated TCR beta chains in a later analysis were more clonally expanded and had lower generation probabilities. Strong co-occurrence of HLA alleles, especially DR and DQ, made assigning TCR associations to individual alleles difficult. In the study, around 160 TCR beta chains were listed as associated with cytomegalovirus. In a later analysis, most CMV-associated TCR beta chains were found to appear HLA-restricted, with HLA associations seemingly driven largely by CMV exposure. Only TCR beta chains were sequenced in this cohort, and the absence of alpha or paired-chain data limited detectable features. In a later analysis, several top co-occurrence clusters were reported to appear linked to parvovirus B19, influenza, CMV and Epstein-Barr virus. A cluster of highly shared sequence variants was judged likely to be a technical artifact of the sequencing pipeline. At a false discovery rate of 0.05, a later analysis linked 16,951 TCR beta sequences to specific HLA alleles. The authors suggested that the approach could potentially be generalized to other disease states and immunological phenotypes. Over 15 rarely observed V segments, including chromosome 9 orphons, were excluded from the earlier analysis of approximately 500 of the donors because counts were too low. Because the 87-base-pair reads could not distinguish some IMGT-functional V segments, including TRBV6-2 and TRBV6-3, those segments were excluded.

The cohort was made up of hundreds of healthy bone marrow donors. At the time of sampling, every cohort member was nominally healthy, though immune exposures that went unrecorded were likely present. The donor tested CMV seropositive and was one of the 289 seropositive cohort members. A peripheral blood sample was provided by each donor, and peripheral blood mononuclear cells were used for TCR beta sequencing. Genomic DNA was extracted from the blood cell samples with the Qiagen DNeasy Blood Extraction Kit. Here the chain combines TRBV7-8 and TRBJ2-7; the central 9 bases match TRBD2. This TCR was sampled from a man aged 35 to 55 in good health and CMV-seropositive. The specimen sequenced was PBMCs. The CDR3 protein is CASSPPIVAGEEQYF. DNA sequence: TGTGCCAGCAGTCCGCCTATCGTAGCGGGAGAAGAGCAGTACTTC.